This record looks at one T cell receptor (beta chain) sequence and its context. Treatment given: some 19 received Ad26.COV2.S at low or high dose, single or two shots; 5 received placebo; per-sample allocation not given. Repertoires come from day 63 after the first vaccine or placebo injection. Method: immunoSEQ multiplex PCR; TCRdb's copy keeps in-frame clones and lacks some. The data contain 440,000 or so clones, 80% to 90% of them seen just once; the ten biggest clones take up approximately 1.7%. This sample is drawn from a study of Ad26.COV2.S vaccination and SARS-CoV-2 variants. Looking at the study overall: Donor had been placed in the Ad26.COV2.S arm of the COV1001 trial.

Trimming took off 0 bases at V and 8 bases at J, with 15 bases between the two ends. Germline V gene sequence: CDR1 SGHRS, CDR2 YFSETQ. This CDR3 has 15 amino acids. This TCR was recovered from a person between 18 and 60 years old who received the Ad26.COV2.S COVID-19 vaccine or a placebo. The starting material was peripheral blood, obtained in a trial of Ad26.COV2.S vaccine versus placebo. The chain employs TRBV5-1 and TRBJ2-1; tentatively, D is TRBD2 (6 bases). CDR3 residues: CASSLAVFGGDEQFF. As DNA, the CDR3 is TGCGCCAGCAGCTTGGCGGTTTTTGGCGGGGATGAGCAGTTCTTC.